What follows describes a single TCR beta chain. This record belongs to a study of beta chain features in type 1 diabetes. Via the markers CD45RO/CCR7/CD25/CD127/CD95/CD27, stem cell-like memory, regulatory, central memory and naive CD4+ cells were sorted. Sorted populations were all over 98% pure. Expressed TCRB transcripts were sequenced, since all the RNA that had been isolated was reverse transcribed. Assay used: immunoSEQ multiplex PCR; TCRdb lists only in-frame clones, some missing. The sample holds 40,000 to 45,000 clones, 51% seen once. Specimen: Tregs from blood. This receptor was obtained from a woman aged 18-29 years in good health.

The CDR3 sequence: CASSKDGTSGSAYEQYF. The CDR3 region has the DNA TGTGCCAGCAGTAAAGACGGGACTAGCGGGTCTGCCTACGAGCAGTACTTC. This chain joins TRBV11-3 and TRBJ2-7, with 12 nucleotides matching TRBD2. Looked up from germline, CDR1 is SGHNT and CDR2 is YENEEA. The CDR3 sequence is 17 residues long. J lost 2 bases, V lost 6 bases, and 11 bases had no gene match. Full variable domain (missing parts from reference TRBV11-3 and TRBJ2-7): EAGVVQSPRYKIIEKKQPVAFWCNPISGHNTLYWYLQNLGQGPELLIRYENEEAVDDSQLPKDRFSAERLKGVDSTLKIQPAELGDSAVYLCASSKDGTSGSAYEQYFGPGTRLTVT.